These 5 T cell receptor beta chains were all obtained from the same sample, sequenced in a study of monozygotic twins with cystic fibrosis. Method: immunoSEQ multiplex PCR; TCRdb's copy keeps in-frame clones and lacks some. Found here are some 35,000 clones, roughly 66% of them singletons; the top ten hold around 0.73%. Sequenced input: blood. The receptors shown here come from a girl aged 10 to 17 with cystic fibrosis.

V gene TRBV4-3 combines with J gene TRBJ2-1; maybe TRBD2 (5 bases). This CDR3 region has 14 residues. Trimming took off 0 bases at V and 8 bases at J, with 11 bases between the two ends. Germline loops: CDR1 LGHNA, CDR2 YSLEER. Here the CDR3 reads CASSQDIPGYEQFF. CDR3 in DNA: TGCGCCAGCAGCCAAGATATCCCGGGGTATGAGCAGTTCTTC.

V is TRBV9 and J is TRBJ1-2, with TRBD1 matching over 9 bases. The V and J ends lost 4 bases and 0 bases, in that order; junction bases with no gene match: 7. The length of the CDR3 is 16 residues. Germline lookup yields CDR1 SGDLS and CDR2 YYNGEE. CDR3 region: CASSPGQGQPNYGYTF. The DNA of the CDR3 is TGTGCCAGCAGCCCGGGACAGGGCCAGCCTAACTATGGCTACACCTTC.

This chain's CDR3 is CASSFRDEAFF. The CDR3 DNA sequence: TGTGCCAGCAGCTTTAGGGATGAAGCTTTCTTT. The rearrangement uses TRBV13 and TRBJ1-1; D uncertain. V was shortened by 3 bases and J by 7 bases, with 6 bases between the two germline ends. The germline CDR1 and CDR2 sequences are PRHDT and FYEKMQ (reference sequence). CDR3 length: 11 amino acids.

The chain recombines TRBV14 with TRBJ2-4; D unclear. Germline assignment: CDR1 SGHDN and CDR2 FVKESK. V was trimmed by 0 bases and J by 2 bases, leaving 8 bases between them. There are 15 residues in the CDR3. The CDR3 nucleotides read TGTGCCAGCAGCCAAGATCTTGACCCCAAAAACATTCAGTACTTC. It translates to CASSQDLDPKNIQYF. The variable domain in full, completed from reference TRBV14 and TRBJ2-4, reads EAGVTQFPSHSVIEKGQTVTLRCDPISGHDNLYWYRRVMGKEIKFLLHFVKESKQDESGMPNNRFLAERTGGTYSTLKVQPAELEDSGVYFCASSQDLDPKNIQYFGAGTRLSVL.

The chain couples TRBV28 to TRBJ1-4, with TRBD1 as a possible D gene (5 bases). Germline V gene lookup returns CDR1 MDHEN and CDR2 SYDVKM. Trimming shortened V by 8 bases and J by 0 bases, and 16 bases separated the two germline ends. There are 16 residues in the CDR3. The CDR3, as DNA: TGTGCCAGCCTACGGGGGAGCCCCTCAACTAATGAAAAACTGTTTTTT. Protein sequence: CASLRGSPSTNEKLFF.